Each of the 11 T cell receptor beta chains below was sequenced from the same sample in a study of CD8+ T cells in alopecia areata. As to treatment: oral pan-JAK inhibitor, 5-10 mg twice daily. cDNA reverse transcribed from extracted RNA served as the sequencing template. The protocol was immunoSEQ multiplex PCR, while the TCRdb copy is restricted to in-frame clones and leaves out a portion. The sample records approximately 180,000 clones, 60% being singletons. The material was CD4+ T cells sorted from blood, obtained at week 24, from a patient treated with tofacitinib. Receptors were obtained from a human donor with alopecia areata.

This clone was found once. This CDR3 reads CASSQEAGLAGRLFF. The CDR3 DNA follows: TGCGCCAGCAGCCAAGAAGCGGGACTAGCGGGGAGGCTGTTCTTC. V is TRBV4-3 and J is TRBJ2-1, with TRBD2 identical over 13 bases. V lost 0 bases, J lost 15 bases, and 8 bases stayed unmatched. Germline CDR1 LGHNA, CDR2 YSLEER. This CDR3 spans 15 amino acids.

This rearrangement joins TRBV19 to TRBJ1-2; no clear D. Germline V CDR1 and CDR2: LNHDA, SQIVND (reference sequence). V lost 9 bases and J 2 bases, leaving 10 bases between the germline ends. The CDR3 consists of 12 residues. Here the CDR3 DNA reads TGTGCCAGCGTGTCGGGAAACTATGGCTACACCTTC. Translation gives CASVSGNYGYTF.

This chain uses TRBV6-6 with TRBJ2-5; the match to TRBD2 covers 14 bases. The CDR3 contains 15 residues. Losses at the gene ends were 6 bases for V and 7 bases for J; bases not matched to a gene: 7. CDR1 and CDR2 (germline): MNHNY, SVGAGI (reference sequence). CDR3 nucleotide sequence: TGTGCCAGCAGCCCGACTAGCGGGGGGGTGGGGACCCAGTACTTC. Its protein is CASSPTSGGVGTQYF.

This clone appeared a few times. The chain carries TRBV6-5 and TRBJ2-3, with 8 bases matching TRBD1. This CDR3 region has 14 residues. The junction had 5 bases not matched to a gene; V was cut back by 5 bases and J by 4 bases. CDR1 is MNHEY and CDR2 is SVGAGI in the germline V gene. The CDR3 sequence: CASSGQGSADTQYF. As DNA, the CDR3 is TGTGCCAGCAGTGGACAGGGATCGGCAGATACGCAGTATTTT.

This sequence joins TRBV29-1 and TRBJ1-1; possible D gene TRBD1, 5 bases. The CDR3 sequence is 12 residues long. V was shortened by 6 bases and J by 1 base, with 9 bases between the two germline ends. Germline loops: CDR1 SQVTM, CDR2 ANQGSEA. The CDR3 bases are TGCAGCGTGCGCGGGGCGAACACTGAAGCTTTCTTT. Amino acids: CSVRGANTEAFF. The whole variable domain, filled in from reference TRBV29-1 and TRBJ1-1, reads SAVISQKPSRDICQRGTSLTIQCQVDSQVTMMFWYRQQPGQSLTLIATANQGSEATYESGFVIDKFPISRPNLTFSTLTVSNMSPEDSSIYLCSVRGANTEAFFGQGTRLTVV.

This clone appeared many times. The V and J genes are TRBV5-4 and TRBJ2-1; 8 nucleotides align to TRBD2. V lost 4 bases, J lost 9 bases, and 9 bases stayed unmatched. CDR1 and CDR2 (germline): SGHNT, YYREEE (reference sequence). The CDR3 is 14 residues long. DNA of the CDR3: TGTGCCAGCAGCATTGATGTAGCGGGGCGTGAGCAGTTCTTC. Amino acids: CASSIDVAGREQFF.

This chain links TRBV7-2 with TRBJ1-5; 7 bases are a match to TRBD1. Trimming took 5 bases from V and 9 from J; bases not matched to a gene: 10. There are 14 residues in the CDR3. Germline-derived CDR1 and CDR2 are SGHTA and FQGNSA. In DNA form, the CDR3 reads TGTGCCAGCAGCCCTCGACAGGGATACGTGCCCCAGCATTTT. Translated, it gives CASSPRQGYVPQHF.

The chain couples TRBV23-1 to TRBJ1-2, with D perhaps TRBD1 (5 bases). TRBV23-1 is reported as an ORF; its role is uncertain. The ends were cut back, 3 bases at V and 6 bases at J, with 17 bases in the middle. CDR3 size: 15 residues. The CDR3 coding sequence is TGCGCCAGCAGTCACCAGGTCCAGGGAAGTGATGGCTACACCTTC. Translated: CASSHQVQGSDGYTF.

J is TRBJ2-3 and V is TRBV4-1; either TRBD1 or TRBD2 may supply D (6 bases each). V lost 0 bases and J lost 9, with 10 bases in between. The CDR3 is 13 residues long. Germline V CDR1 and CDR2: MGHRA, YSYEKL. The CDR3 nucleotides are TGCGCCAGCAGCCAAGACAGGGGAGGAACGCAGTATTTT. The encoded protein is CASSQDRGGTQYF.

V is TRBV29-1 and J is TRBJ2-3, with 10 positions matching TRBD1. Germline assignment: CDR1 SQVTM and CDR2 ANQGSEA. V trimming: 1 base; J trimming: 5 bases; junction bases outside the gene matches: 9. The CDR3 totals 16 residues. The CDR3 here is CSVEGADRGIRDTQYF. CDR3 nucleotides: TGCAGCGTTGAAGGGGCGGACAGGGGGATCAGAGATACGCAGTATTTT.

This clone occurred once. This chain joins TRBV7-9 and TRBJ1-4; 9 bases line up with TRBD1. The germline V gene has CDR1 SEHNR and CDR2 FQNEAQ (reference sequence). V gave up 1 base and J gave up 6 bases; unmatched junction bases: 0. The CDR3 loop spans 14 amino acids. The CDR3 region has the DNA TGTGCCAGCAGCTTAGGACAGGGGGATGAAAAACTGTTTTTT. Translating gives CASSLGQGDEKLFF. The variable domain in full, with the rest retrieved from reference TRBV7-9 and TRBJ1-4, is DTGVSQNPRHKITKRGQNVTFRCDPISEHNRLYWYRQTLGQGPEFLTYFQNEAQLEKSRLLSDRFSAERPKGSFSTLEIQRTEQGDSAMYLCASSLGQGDEKLFFGSGTQLSVL.